A single sample is the source of the 5 T cell receptor beta chains below, sequenced in a study of blood T cell repertoires in COVID-19. Here immunoSEQ multiplex PCR was the method, and the copy in TCRdb shows in-frame clones only, minus some. The repertoire holds hundreds of thousands of clones, 86% seen once, with roughly 2% in the top ten. Sequencing was done on a sample of PBMCs or T cells enriched from blood (not recorded which). Receptors were obtained from a woman between 50 and 59 years old who had recovered from COVID-19.

The chain couples TRBV12-5 to TRBJ2-2, with 7 positions matching TRBD1. Germline V gene data show CDR1 as LGHNT and CDR2 as FRNRAP. Germline trimming cut 7 bases from V and 3 bases from J; bases unmatched to any gene: 11. CDR3 size: 16 residues. The CDR3 loop reads CASVHRPTGHTGELFF. CDR3 DNA sequence: TGTGCTAGTGTTCATCGACCGACAGGGCACACCGGGGAGCTGTTTTTT.

The V call is TRBV5-4, the J call TRBJ1-1, with a tentative D call TRBD1 (6 bases). Germline CDR1 reads SGHNT; CDR2 reads YYREEE (reference sequence). The CDR3 sequence is 15 residues long. Trimming left V 0 bases short and J 4 bases short, with 13 bases between. This CDR3 reads CASSLVPGAPTEAFF. The CDR3, as DNA: TGTGCCAGCAGCTTGGTACCAGGGGCGCCCACTGAAGCTTTCTTT. Supplemented by reference TRBV5-4 and TRBJ1-1, the full variable domain reads ETGVTQSPTHLIKTRGQQVTLRCSSQSGHNTVSWYQQALGQGPQFIFQYYREEENGRGNFPPRFSGLQFPNYSSELNVNALELDDSALYLCASSLVPGAPTEAFFGQGTRLTVV.

This sequence joins TRBV11-3 and TRBJ2-7; D remains unclear. The V end was cut by 2 bases, the J end by 3 bases, with 11 bases between. The CDR3 has 14 amino acids. Germline V gene sequence: CDR1 SGHNT, CDR2 YENEEA. This chain's CDR3 is CASSLFPVIYEQYF. CDR3 coding DNA: TGTGCCAGCAGCTTATTCCCCGTAATCTACGAGCAGTACTTC. The entire variable domain, with the rest obtained from reference TRBV11-3 and TRBJ2-7, is as follows: EAGVVQSPRYKIIEKKQPVAFWCNPISGHNTLYWYLQNLGQGPELLIRYENEEAVDDSQLPKDRFSAERLKGVDSTLKIQPAELGDSAVYLCASSLFPVIYEQYFGPGTRLTVT.

V and J are TRBV7-9 and TRBJ2-5, with TRBD1 matching over 9 bases. This CDR3 comprises 15 residues. The germline CDR1 and CDR2 sequences are SEHNR and FQNEAQ (reference sequence). Trimming at V came to 3 bases and at J to 3 bases, leaving 5 bases not matched to a gene. The CDR3 DNA reads as TGTGCCAGCAGCTTCGGCGGGACAGGGAAAGAGACCCAGTACTTC. The encoded protein is CASSFGGTGKETQYF. The variable domain in full, completed from reference TRBV7-9 and TRBJ2-5, reads DTGVSQNPRHKITKRGQNVTFRCDPISEHNRLYWYRQTLGQGPEFLTYFQNEAQLEKSRLLSDRFSAERPKGSFSTLEIQRTEQGDSAMYLCASSFGGTGKETQYFGPGTRLLVL.

This sequence joins TRBV9 and TRBJ2-7; 8 positions match TRBD2. With V trimmed by 3 bases and J by 0 bases, 5 bases remained unmatched. This CDR3 is built from 15 residues. In germline, CDR1 is SGDLS, CDR2 YYNGEE. CDR3 nucleotide sequence: TGTGCCAGCAGCGGATCTACTAGCGGCTCCTACGAGCAGTACTTC. Amino acid sequence: CASSGSTSGSYEQYF. The complete variable domain, with remaining parts taken from reference TRBV9 and TRBJ2-7, reads DSGVTQTPKHLITATGQRVTLRCSPRSGDLSVYWYQQSLDQGLQFLIQYYNGEERAKGNILERFSAQQFPDLHSELNLSSLELGDSALYFCASSGSTSGSYEQYFGPGTRLTVT.